One sample yielded the 23 T cell receptor beta chains listed below, sequenced in a study of T cells in Graves' hyperthyroidism and ophthalmopathy. There were TCR beta CDR3 regions amplified from RNA transcripts. An initial round of RT-PCR targeting the TCR CDR3 relied on the HTBI primer set. TCRdb analysed the multiplex PCR reads with MiXCR anew, one entry per CDR3 protein. Of about 560,000 distinct CDR3 sequences listed, 40% to 55% were seen once; the top ten hold approximately 8.2%. Sequencing was carried out using peripheral blood or thyroid tissue (not recorded which). The source is a woman younger than 30 with Graves' hyperthyroidism.

The rearrangement uses TRBV20-1 and TRBJ2-7; 9 positions agree with TRBD2. The V and J ends lost 3 bases and 7 bases, in that order; junction bases with no gene match: 13. This CDR3 is 15 amino acids long. Germline lookup yields CDR1 DFQATT and CDR2 SNEGSKA (reference sequence). CDR3 bases: TGCAGTGCTAGCCTGCCGGGACTAGCCCCTGGGGAGCAGTACTTC. Translated: CSASLPGLAPGEQYF.

V usage is TRBV7-8 and J usage is TRBJ2-5; the match to TRBD2 covers 14 bases. Per the germline V gene, CDR1 is SGHVS and CDR2 is FQNEAQ. CDR3 size: 17 residues. V shed 4 bases and J 7 bases; nucleotides not matched to a gene: 11. The chain's CDR3 is CASSSGLAGVGGGTQYF. The CDR3 DNA follows: TGTGCCAGCAGCTCGGGACTAGCGGGAGTGGGGGGGGGGACCCAGTACTTC. The full variable domain, with the rest looked up from reference TRBV7-8 and TRBJ2-5, is GAGVSQSPRYKVAKRGQDVALRCDPISGHVSLFWYQQALGQGPEFLTYFQNEAQLDKSGLPSDRFFAERPEGSVSTLKIQRTQQEDSAVYLCASSSGLAGVGGGTQYFGPGTRLLVL.

With regard to this clonotype: This may be a read error, as it is one base from a much larger clone. The chain combines TRBV5-1 with TRBJ1-1; no firm D call. Deletions cut 5 bases from V and 1 base from J, with 9 bases between. The CDR3 covers 13 residues. Germline-derived CDR1 and CDR2 are SGHRS and YFSETQ. CDR3 bases: TGCGCCAGCAGGGATGACGGGAACACTGAAGCTTTCTTT. This encodes CASRDDGNTEAFF.

This clonotype was detected many times. The V call is TRBV5-1, the J call TRBJ1-1; no clear D gene. The CDR3 has 12 amino acids. From germline, CDR1 is SGHRS and CDR2 YFSETQ. Between the trimmed V and J ends, which lost 5 bases and 1 base, there was a span of 6 bases. CDR3 loop: CASSWENTEAFF. The CDR3 bases are TGCGCCAGCAGTTGGGAGAACACTGAAGCTTTCTTT.

The table lists this clonotype with a count of one. J is TRBJ1-4 and V is TRBV7-9; tentative D call: TRBD1 (6 bases). Germline CDR1 reads SEHNR; CDR2 reads FQNEAQ (reference sequence). V lost 3 bases to trimming and J lost 6 bases, with 17 bases between them. The CDR3 runs 16 residues. The CDR3 sequence: CASSLIGGAADEKLFF. As DNA, the CDR3 is TGTGCCAGCAGCTTGATAGGGGGGGCCGCCGATGAAAAACTGTTTTTT. The full variable domain, with the rest looked up from reference TRBV7-9 and TRBJ1-4, is DTGVSQNPRHKITKRGQNVTFRCDPISEHNRLYWYRQTLGQGPEFLTYFQNEAQLEKSRLLSDRFSAERPKGSFSTLEIQRTEQGDSAMYLCASSLIGGAADEKLFFGSGTQLSVL.

In its sample, this clonotype was seen many times. The chain carries TRBV24-1 and TRBJ1-1; D gene uncertain. This CDR3 has 16 residues. CDR1 is KGHDR and CDR2 is SFDVKD in the germline V gene. V was pared by 2 bases and J by 5 bases, with 17 bases between. CDR3 coding DNA: TGTGCCACCAGTGATTCGTCGGACTCATGGGGTACTGAAGCTTTCTTT. Translated: CATSDSSDSWGTEAFF.

This clonotype was detected ten times or more. V is TRBV7-9 and J is TRBJ1-6, with 9 bases identical to TRBD1. V shed 5 bases and J 9 bases; nucleotides not matched to a gene: 8. In germline, CDR1 is SEHNR, CDR2 FQNEAQ (reference sequence). This CDR3 is built from 15 residues. DNA of the CDR3: TGTGCCAGCAGCATCCGGGACAGGGAGTCTTCACCCCTCCACTTT. Protein sequence: CASSIRDRESSPLHF.

The V and J genes are TRBV2 and TRBJ1-5; TRBD1 matches at 11 bases. Germline assignment: CDR1 SNHLY and CDR2 FYNNEI. Unmatched junction bases numbered 6, after V lost 8 bases and J lost 0 bases. The CDR3 extends over 16 amino acids. CDR3: CASRWTGGLSNQPQHF. Here the CDR3 DNA reads TGTGCCAGCCGGTGGACAGGGGGCCTTAGCAATCAGCCCCAGCATTTT.

This clonotype was seen ten or more times. The V gene is TRBV10-3, the J gene TRBJ1-5; D is uncertain. Trimming left V 0 bases short and J 10 bases short, with 10 bases between. CDR1 ENHRY and CDR2 SYGVKD come from the germline V gene. The CDR3 contains 13 residues. The CDR3 DNA follows: TGTGCCATCAGTGAGTCGACGCCTAGACCCCAGCATTTT. Amino acids: CAISESTPRPQHF.

The V and J genes are TRBV6-5 and TRBJ1-5, with a tentative D call TRBD1 (5 bases). Between the trimmed V and J ends, which lost 6 bases and 1 base, there was a span of 10 bases. From germline, CDR1 is MNHEY and CDR2 SVGAGI. The CDR3 length is 14 residues. For the CDR3, the DNA is TGTGCCAGCAGCGCCTGGGACAGCAATCAGCCCCAGCATTTT. Protein product: CASSAWDSNQPQHF.

This clonotype was found many times. This chain links TRBV7-2 with TRBJ2-7, with no clear D. Germline V gives CDR1 SGHTA, CDR2 FQGNSA. V lost 5 bases and J 2 bases, leaving 7 bases between the germline ends. This CDR3 comprises 12 residues. The CDR3 bases are TGTGCCAGCAGCCCGGCCGCCTACGAGCAGTACTTC. Residues: CASSPAAYEQYF.

This clonotype was found a few times. The V call is TRBV7-6, the J call TRBJ2-7; no firm D call. This CDR3 spans 15 amino acids. V was cut by 4 bases and J by 1 base, with 14 bases left in between. Germline values: CDR1 SGHVS, CDR2 FNYEAQ. CDR3 sequence: CASSSLSPLSYEQYF. The CDR3 DNA is TGTGCCAGCAGCTCCCTCTCGCCGCTATCCTACGAGCAGTACTTC.

In its sample, this clonotype was seen many times. This chain uses TRBV29-1 with TRBJ1-4, with 8 bases matching TRBD1. The CDR3 extends over 12 amino acids. CDR1 is SQVTM and CDR2 is ANQGSEA in the germline V gene. Trimming removed 7 bases from V and 8 bases from J; junction bases left unmatched: 6. The CDR3 loop reads CSAMDREEKLFF. For the CDR3, the DNA is TGCAGCGCCATGGACAGGGAGGAAAAACTGTTTTTT. The entire variable domain, with the rest obtained from reference TRBV29-1 and TRBJ1-4, is as follows: SAVISQKPSRDICQRGTSLTIQCQVDSQVTMMFWYRQQPGQSLTLIATANQGSEATYESGFVIDKFPISRPNLTFSTLTVSNMSPEDSSIYLCSAMDREEKLFFGSGTQLSVL.

The chain is built from TRBV7-3 and TRBJ1-2; TRBD1 agrees at 8 bases. V shed 1 base, J shed 4 bases, and the junction held 5 bases outside the gene matches. CDR3 size: 15 residues. CDR1 SGHTA and CDR2 FQGTGA come from the germline V gene. The CDR3 DNA reads as TGTGCCAGCAGCTTAATCGGACAGGGAACCTATGGCTACACCTTC. It yields the protein CASSLIGQGTYGYTF.

The chain joins TRBV19 to TRBJ2-7; TRBD1 might be the D (6 bases). The CDR3 is 13 residues long. The ends were cut back, 4 bases at V and 3 bases at J, with 10 bases in the middle. Germline CDR1 is LNHDA and CDR2 is SQIVND (reference sequence). The CDR3 reads CASSTGTHYEQYF. The DNA for the CDR3 is TGTGCCAGTAGTACCGGGACACACTACGAGCAGTACTTC.

The V gene is TRBV6-6, the J gene TRBJ2-5; D remains ambiguous. This CDR3 is 12 amino acids long. Trimming pared 8 bases from V and 2 bases from J, leaving 9 bases between. Germline V lookup: CDR1 MNHNY, CDR2 SVGAGI (reference sequence). CDR3 in amino acids: CASVRIQETQYF. In DNA form, the CDR3 reads TGTGCCAGCGTAAGGATACAAGAGACCCAGTACTTC.

On this clonotype itself: At one end the junction does not follow the germline gene, possibly because of a read error. The V call is TRBV7-9, the J call TRBJ1-3; TRBD1 matches at 8 bases. The V gene's germline CDR1 is SEHNR and CDR2 FQNEAQ (reference sequence). The CDR3 is made up of 14 amino acids. The CDR3 spells CASSSLRQGTVLEF. In DNA, the CDR3 is TGTGCCAGCAGCTCCCTAAGACAGGGGACTGTACTTGAATTT.

The rearrangement uses TRBV2 and TRBJ2-7, with 12 bases aligning to TRBD2. Germline CDR1 and CDR2: SNHLY and FYNNEI. V shed 8 bases and J 4 bases; nucleotides not matched to a gene: 6. This CDR3 has 14 amino acids. This CDR3 is CASVPGTSGYEQYF. The CDR3 bases are TGTGCCAGCGTACCCGGGACTAGCGGGTACGAGCAGTACTTC.

This clonotype was observed many times. This chain joins TRBV19 and TRBJ2-7, with D possibly being TRBD2 (5 bases). Germline V gene sequence: CDR1 LNHDA, CDR2 SQIVND (reference sequence). CDR3 length: 11 residues. Deletions cut 6 bases from V and 5 bases from J, with 8 bases between. In nucleotides, the CDR3 is TGTGCCAGTAGATGGGGAGACGAGCAGTACTTC. Amino acid sequence: CASRWGDEQYF.

This clonotype has at least ten counts. The chain has TRBV29-1 and TRBJ1-4; no clear D gene. Deletions cut 7 bases from V and 8 bases from J, with 14 bases between. Germline loops: CDR1 SQVTM, CDR2 ANQGSEA. The CDR3 is 12 amino acids. The CDR3 DNA reads as TGCAGCGCCAGGACCGATGGGGAAAAACTGTTTTTT. Residues: CSARTDGEKLFF. Full variable domain (rest looked up from reference TRBV29-1 and TRBJ1-4): SAVISQKPSRDICQRGTSLTIQCQVDSQVTMMFWYRQQPGQSLTLIATANQGSEATYESGFVIDKFPISRPNLTFSTLTVSNMSPEDSSIYLCSARTDGEKLFFGSGTQLSVL.

The chain links TRBV10-2 to TRBJ1-6; TRBD1 is a possible D gene (6 bases). The CDR3 runs to 15 residues. The germline V and J ends were trimmed by 2 bases and 7 bases, with 12 bases remaining between them. Germline CDR1 reads WSHSY; CDR2 reads SAAADI. CDR3 loop: CASSERTVLNSPLHF. As DNA, the CDR3 is TGCGCCAGCAGTGAGCGGACAGTACTAAATTCACCCCTCCACTTT.

On this clonotype: This sequence may be a read error, since a much larger clone differs from it by one base. V is TRBV10-3 and J is TRBJ2-7; D is possibly TRBD1 (5 bases). V was shortened by 2 bases and J by 5 bases, with 10 bases between the two germline ends. The length of the CDR3 is 13 residues. The V gene's germline CDR1 is ENHRY and CDR2 SYGVKD. In DNA, the CDR3 is TGTGCCATCAGTGAGGGCAGGGCCCACGAGCAGTACTTC. It specifies CAISEGRAHEQYF.

The chain joins TRBV2 to TRBJ1-6; TRBD1 is a possible D gene (6 bases). Trimming removed 3 bases from V and 7 bases from J, with 13 bases in between. The CDR3 consists of 15 residues. CDR1 is SNHLY and CDR2 is FYNNEI in the germline V gene. The CDR3 coding sequence is TGTGCCAGCAGTGACACAGGGTTGGGCAATTCACCCCTCCACTTT. Translation gives CASSDTGLGNSPLHF.